This T cell receptor (beta chain) was sequenced for a study of CD8 T cells in Susac syndrome. Concerning this clonotype: The antigen is not known.

The CDR3 consists of 14 residues. The V end lost 3 bases, the J end lost 5 bases, and 9 bases lay between the germline ends. From germline, CDR1 is SGDLS and CDR2 YYNGEE. General study points: The study's TCR sequencing and HLA analysis drew on a certain number of individuals. That number was acknowledged as relatively small.

High-throughput TCR beta sequencing covered peripheral CD8+ and CD4+ T cells. Negative isolation yielded CD4+ and CD8+ T cells, and FACS enriched TEMRA cells. When the RNA was reverse transcribed, random hexamers were used with an input of about 0.5 to 1 ug. The method of amplification for TCR beta CDR3 was immunoSEQ multiplex PCR, covering 54 Vbeta and 13 Jbeta. Via MiXCR, TCRdb re-called the immunoSEQ multiplex PCR reads, giving one row per CDR3 protein. Of hundreds of thousands of distinct CDR3 sequences in the sample, 70% to 90% were seen once. This chain uses TRBV9 with TRBJ1-6; tentatively, D is TRBD1 (6 bases). This TCR was sampled from a human donor with multiple sclerosis. The specimen was CD8+ T cells from PBMCs. The DNA of the CDR3 is TGTGCCAGCAGCGGGACAGCTAATAATTCACCCCTCCACTTT. As protein: CASSGTANNSPLHF.